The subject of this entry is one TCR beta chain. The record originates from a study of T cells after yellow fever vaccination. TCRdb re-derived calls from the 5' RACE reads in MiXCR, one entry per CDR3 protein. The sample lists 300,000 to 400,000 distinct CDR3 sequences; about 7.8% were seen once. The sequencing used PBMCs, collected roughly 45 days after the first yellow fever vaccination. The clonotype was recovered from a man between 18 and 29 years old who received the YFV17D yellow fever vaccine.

CDR3 in amino acids: CASGPSLGQPQHF. CDR3 DNA: TGTGCCAGCGGGCCTTCCTTAGGTCAGCCCCAGCATTTT. The chain couples TRBV6-5 to TRBJ1-5; D uncertain. The V end was cut by 8 bases, the J end by 6 bases, with 14 bases between. CDR1 and CDR2 (germline): MNHEY, SVGAGI. The CDR3 loop spans 13 amino acids.